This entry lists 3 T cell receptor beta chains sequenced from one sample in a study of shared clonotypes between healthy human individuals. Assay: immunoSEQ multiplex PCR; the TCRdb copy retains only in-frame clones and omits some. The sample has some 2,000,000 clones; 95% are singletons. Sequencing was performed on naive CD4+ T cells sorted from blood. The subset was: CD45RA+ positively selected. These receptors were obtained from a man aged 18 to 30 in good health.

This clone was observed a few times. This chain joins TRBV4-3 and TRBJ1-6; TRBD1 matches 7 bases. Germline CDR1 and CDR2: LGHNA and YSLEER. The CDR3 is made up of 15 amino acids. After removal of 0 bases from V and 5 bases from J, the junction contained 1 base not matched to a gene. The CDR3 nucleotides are TGCGCCAGCAGCCAAGATACAGGGGATAATTCACCCCTCCACTTT. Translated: CASSQDTGDNSPLHF.

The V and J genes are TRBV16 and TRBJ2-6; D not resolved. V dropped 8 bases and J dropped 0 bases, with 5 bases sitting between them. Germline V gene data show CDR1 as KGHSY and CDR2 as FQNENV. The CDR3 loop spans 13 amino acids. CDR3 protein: CASQFSGANVLTF. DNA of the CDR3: TGTGCCAGCCAGTTCTCTGGGGCCAACGTCCTGACTTTC.

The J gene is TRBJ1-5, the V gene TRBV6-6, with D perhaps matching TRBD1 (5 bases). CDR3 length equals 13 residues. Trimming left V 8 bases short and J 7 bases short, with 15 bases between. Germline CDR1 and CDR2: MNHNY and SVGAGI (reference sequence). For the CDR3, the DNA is TGTGCCAGCTGGGATCGCGGGGACCAGCCCCAGCATTTT. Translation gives CASWDRGDQPQHF.